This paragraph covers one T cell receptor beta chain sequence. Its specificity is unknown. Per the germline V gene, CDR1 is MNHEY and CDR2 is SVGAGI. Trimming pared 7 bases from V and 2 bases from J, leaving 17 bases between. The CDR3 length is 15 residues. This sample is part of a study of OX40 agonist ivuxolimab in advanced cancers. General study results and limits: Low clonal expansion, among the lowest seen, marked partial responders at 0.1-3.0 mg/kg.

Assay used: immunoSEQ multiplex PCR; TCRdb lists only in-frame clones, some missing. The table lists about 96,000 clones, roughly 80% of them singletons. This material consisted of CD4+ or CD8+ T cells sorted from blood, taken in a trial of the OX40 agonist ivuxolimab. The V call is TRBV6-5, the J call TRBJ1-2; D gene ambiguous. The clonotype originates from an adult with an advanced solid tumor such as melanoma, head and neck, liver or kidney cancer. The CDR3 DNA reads TGTGCCAGCACCCAGGCCATCACTCACAACTATGGCTACACCTTC. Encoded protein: CASTQAITHNYGYTF.